The 30 T cell receptor beta chains presented below share a single source sample, sequenced in a study of tumor-infiltrating lymphocytes in primary liver carcinoma. The source of the blood RNA was unsorted whole blood, and germline DNA was extracted as well. Total RNA amounting to around 540 ng was the source from which TCR beta cDNA was made with a constant-region primer. Modified slightly, ARM-PCR produced TCR beta libraries over three nested multiplex PCR rounds. The first two PCR rounds used TRBV1-TRBV30 forward primers with a C-beta reverse primer, about 10 cycles each. Each CDR3 protein is one row after TCRdb ran MiXCR on the multiplex PCR reads. Counted here are about 330,000 distinct CDR3 sequences, less than 70% occurring once; the ten biggest clones make up roughly 6%. Sequenced material: peripheral blood. These receptors originate from a man between 35 and 55 years old with primary liver carcinoma and hepatitis B virus infection.

This clonotype was picked up a small number of times. A much bigger clone sits one base away, suggesting this may be a read error. This chain links TRBV11-3 with TRBJ2-2; 7 bases align to TRBD1. This CDR3 contains 15 residues. Germline V gene lookup returns CDR1 SGHNT and CDR2 YENEEA. This chain's CDR3 is CANSLGTANTGELFF. The CDR3 DNA is TGTGCCAACAGCCTCGGGACAGCGAACACCGGGGAGCTGTTTTTT.

This clonotype showed up just a few times. This chain connects TRBV12-3 or TRBV12-4 to TRBJ2-2, with 7 bases aligning to TRBD1. V shed 6 bases, J shed 4 bases, and the junction held 8 bases outside the gene matches. The CDR3 consists of 15 residues. This CDR3 is CASRETGTGTGELFF. In DNA, the CDR3 is TGTGCCAGCAGGGAGACAGGGACGGGCACCGGGGAGCTGTTTTTT.

To note about this clonotype: Given the absence of the conserved phenylalanine or tryptophan at the CDR3 end, a read error is likely. J is TRBJ2-7 and V is TRBV5-1; tentative D call: TRBD1 (6 bases). V lost 2 bases, J lost 2 bases, and 11 bases lay in between. From germline, CDR1 is SGHRS and CDR2 YFSETQ. The CDR3 loop spans 14 amino acids. The CDR3 is CASSFRDNPYEQYI. CDR3 coding DNA: TGCGCCAGCAGCTTCCGGGACAACCCCTACGAGCAGTACATC.

The table lists this clonotype with many counts. The chain recombines TRBV10-3 with TRBJ1-1, with TRBD1 identical over 12 bases. This CDR3 is built from 13 residues. Germline values: CDR1 ENHRY, CDR2 SYGVKD. V gave up 7 bases and J gave up 11 bases; unmatched junction bases: 8. CDR3 residues: CAITAGTGGSAFF. The CDR3 DNA is TGTGCCATCACCGCCGGGACAGGGGGCTCGGCTTTCTTT.

For this clonotype: An end of the junction does not agree with germline; a read error may underlie this. V is TRBV5-6 and J is TRBJ1-2; D not resolved. The CDR3 is made up of 13 amino acids. Germline V gene data show CDR1 as SGHDT and CDR2 as YYEEEE. CDR3 protein: CASSRAGRDGYIF. The DNA of the CDR3 is TGTGCCAGCAGCCGGGCCGGGAGGGATGGCTACATCTTC.

Points on this clonotype: A junction end diverges from the germline sequence, so it may reflect a read error. The chain carries TRBV4-1 and TRBJ2-2; no clear D gene. The V gene's germline CDR1 is MGHRA and CDR2 YSYEKL. The CDR3 runs to 15 residues. The CDR3 protein is CASSQDFLVSGELFF. The CDR3 coding sequence is TGCGCCAGTAGCCAAGATTTCCTGGTCTCCGGGGAGCTGTTTTTT.

Regarding this clonotype: It may be a read error: a sequence one base away is much more abundant. The chain couples TRBV4-1 to TRBJ2-2, with unresolved D. The CDR3 contains 15 residues. Germline CDR1 MGHRA, CDR2 YSYEKL. The V gene lost 5 bases and the J gene lost 5 bases, with 15 bases spanning the gap. CDR3 loop: CASSADTVETGELFF. The CDR3 DNA is TGCGCCAGCAGCGCTGACACGGTAGAAACCGGGGAGCTGTTTTTT.

Points on this clonotype: A much larger clone lies a single base off, so this may be a read error. V is TRBV29-1 and J is TRBJ1-2, with D hard to call. The CDR3 is 11 amino acids. The V end lost 1 base, the J end lost 7 bases, and 7 bases lay between the germline ends. Germline V gene lookup returns CDR1 SQVTM and CDR2 ANQGSEA. The CDR3 DNA is TGCAGCGTTGAAGCTAGCTGTGGCTACACCTTC. This codes for CSVEASCGYTF.

Points on this clonotype: A much more abundant neighbour one base away suggests this may be a read error. V gene TRBV6-1 combines with J gene TRBJ2-5, with TRBD1 matching 7 bases. The V gene's germline CDR1 is MNHNS and CDR2 SASEGT. This CDR3 has 13 residues. V lost 7 bases, J lost 4 bases, and 6 bases stayed unmatched. The CDR3 DNA is TGTGCCAGCAATCGAGGGGGCCGAGAGACCCAGTACTTC. Encoded protein: CASNRGGRETQYF.

This chain links TRBV11-3 with TRBJ1-1; D call uncertain. CDR3 length equals 12 residues. The V and J ends lost 8 bases and 3 bases respectively, with 10 bases between them. Germline CDR1 is SGHNT and CDR2 is YENEEA. The chain's CDR3 is CASLGLDTEAFF. CDR3 nucleotides: TGTGCCAGCTTAGGCTTGGACACTGAAGCTTTCTTT.

Concerning this clonotype itself: This clone may be a read error of a much larger clone one base away. The J gene is TRBJ1-2, the V gene TRBV10-3, with D maybe TRBD1 (6 bases). Trimming pared 6 bases from V and 7 bases from J, leaving 18 bases between. Germline loops: CDR1 ENHRY, CDR2 SYGVKD. The CDR3 length is 14 residues. The CDR3, as DNA: TGTGCCATCAGCTCTGGGACAACCGGGGCTGGCTACACCTTC. It translates to CAISSGTTGAGYTF.

This clonotype was detected once. This may come from a read error, since a much larger clone is one base off. The conserved final phenylalanine or tryptophan is absent from the CDR3, which likely points to a read error. V is TRBV6-1 and J is TRBJ2-5, with 8 bases that match TRBD2. Germline-derived CDR1 and CDR2 are MNHNS and SASEGT. The junction had 5 bases not matched to a gene; V was cut back by 3 bases and J by 2 bases. CDR3 length: 15 amino acids. The CDR3 is CASSDRAGDQETQYS. Written as DNA, the CDR3 is TGTGCCAGCAGTGATCGAGCGGGAGATCAAGAGACCCAGTACTCC.

Points on this clonotype: The junction departs from germline at one end; a sequencing error may be responsible. The chain employs TRBV6-6 and TRBJ1-6; D is unclear. The CDR3 runs to 14 residues. Germline V gene lookup returns CDR1 MNHNY and CDR2 SVGAGI (reference sequence). This CDR3 is CDSTYGSRDSLLHF. Written as DNA, the CDR3 is TGTGACAGCACCTATGGGAGTCGAGATTCACTCCTCCACTTT.

This clonotype was seen a few times. The genes are TRBV6-6 and TRBJ2-5; D uncertain. V was cut by 0 bases and J by 1 base, with 9 bases left in between. The germline V gene encodes CDR1 MNHNY and CDR2 SVGAGI (reference sequence). The CDR3 has 15 residues. The CDR3 DNA follows: TGTGCCAGCAGTTACTCTCGACGGACCCAAGAGACCCAGTACTTC. This encodes CASSYSRRTQETQYF.

Regarding this clonotype: The germline gene is not matched at one end of the junction; a read error may be the cause. The V call is TRBV6-1, the J call TRBJ1-2, with 7 bases fitting TRBD1. CDR3 size: 13 residues. Per the germline V gene, CDR1 is MNHNS and CDR2 is SASEGT. This chain's CDR3 is CASSEKQGTGCTF. For the CDR3, the DNA is TGTGCCAGCAGTGAGAAACAGGGGACCGGCTGCACCTTC.

For this clonotype: Compared with germline, one end of the junction differs, possibly owing to a read error. The V gene is TRBV6-2 or TRBV6-3, the J gene TRBJ2-7; D may be TRBD1 or TRBD2 (5 bases each). Germline-derived CDR1 and CDR2 are MNHEY and SVGEGT. There are 13 residues in the CDR3. Here the CDR3 DNA reads TGTGTCAGCAGTTACATGTCTCGGGACGGGCAGTACTTC. Encoded protein: CVSSYMSRDGQYF.

To note about this clonotype: Possible read error: a much larger clone is one base away. The CDR3 sequence: CAGSTSGGSVRNEQYF. In DNA form, the CDR3 reads TGCGCCGGCAGTACCTCCGGCGGGAGCGTGCGCAACGAGCAGTACTTC. The chain links TRBV5-1 to TRBJ2-7, with 7 bases lining up with TRBD2. The CDR3 spans 16 residues. Germline loops: CDR1 SGHRS, CDR2 YFSETQ.

This rearrangement joins TRBV6-2 or TRBV6-3 to TRBJ1-2, with no clear D. V lost 6 bases to trimming and J lost 14 bases, with 19 bases between them. CDR3 size: 12 residues. CDR1 and CDR2 from the germline V gene are MNHEY and SVGEGT. CDR3 in amino acids: CASSPTAYVYTF. CDR3 bases: TGTGCCAGCAGCCCAACAGCCTATGTCTATACCTTC.

This clonotype was counted many times. The chain employs TRBV6-6 and TRBJ2-3, with 8 bases fitting TRBD2. V was pared by 3 bases and J by 5 bases, with 7 bases of the junction left unmatched. Germline V CDR1 and CDR2: MNHNY, SVGAGI (reference sequence). The length of the CDR3 is 15 residues. The CDR3 here is CASSYSGAARDTQYF. The CDR3 DNA reads TGTGCCAGCAGTTATAGCGGGGCCGCACGAGATACGCAGTATTTT.

This clonotype was seen many times. The chain is built from TRBV6-5 and TRBJ1-2; 8 bases fit TRBD1. The junction had 6 bases not matched to a gene; V was cut back by 2 bases and J by 4 bases. The CDR3 sequence is 15 residues long. Per germline, CDR1 MNHEY and CDR2 SVGAGI. CDR3 DNA sequence: TGTGCCAGCAGTTACAGTCCACAGGGGGGCTATGGCTACACCTTC. Translating gives CASSYSPQGGYGYTF.

This clonotype occurred once. The junction and the germline gene differ at one end; a read error may be behind it. The chain has TRBV14 and TRBJ2-2; TRBD2 agrees at 14 bases. Germline-derived CDR1 and CDR2 are SGHDN and FVKESK. The CDR3 runs 22 residues. The CDR3 DNA is TGTGCCAGTGGCCCCCAAACCTGGCAGGGACTAGCGGGAGCCTCGAACATCGGGGAGCTGTTTTTT. Its protein product is CASGPQTWQGLAGASNIGELFF. The complete variable domain, with remaining parts taken from reference TRBV14 and TRBJ2-2, reads EAGVTQFPSHSVIEKGQTVTLRCDPISGHDNLYWYRRVMGKEIKFLLHFVKESKQDESGMPNNRFLAERTGGTYSTLKVQPAELEDSGVYFCASGPQTWQGLAGASNIGELFFGEGSRLTVL.

The table lists this clonotype with a count of one. The CDR3 ends on some other residue instead of the conserved phenylalanine or tryptophan, so this is likely a read error. V gene TRBV4-1 combines with J gene TRBJ2-7, with a tentative D call TRBD2 (6 bases). The CDR3 is 14 amino acids. Looked up from germline, CDR1 is MGHRA and CDR2 is YSYEKL. The CDR3 loop is CASSQDGQDYKQYY. The CDR3 DNA is TGCGCCAGCAGCCAAGATGGGCAGGACTACAAGCAGTACTAC.

There are a few counts of this clonotype. This chain connects TRBV6-6 to TRBJ2-7, with D perhaps TRBD2 (5 bases). Germline CDR1 and CDR2: MNHNY and SVGAGI (reference sequence). This CDR3 contains 13 residues. Trimming cost V 10 bases and J 2 bases, with 15 bases left between them. The CDR3 protein is CATGPTGTYEQYF. The CDR3 coding sequence is TGTGCCACCGGACCGACGGGAACCTACGAGCAGTACTTC.

A note on this clonotype: This sequence may be a read error, since a much larger clone differs from it by one base. The V call is TRBV12-3 or TRBV12-4, the J call TRBJ2-1, with 12 bases aligning to TRBD2. Trimming removed 10 bases from V and 9 bases from J; junction bases left unmatched: 7. The CDR3 runs to 13 residues. The CDR3 coding sequence is TGTGCCAACGGACTAGCGGGAAACACTGAGCAGTTCTTC. Translated, it gives CANGLAGNTEQFF.

J is TRBJ2-7 and V is TRBV7-2; D gene unclear. The germline CDR1 and CDR2 sequences are SGHTA and FQGNSA. Trimming removed 5 bases at V and 0 bases at J, with 5 bases between. The CDR3 covers 12 residues. CDR3 protein: CASSHISYEQYF. CDR3 coding DNA: TGTGCCAGCAGCCACATCTCCTACGAGCAGTACTTC. The variable domain in full, completed from reference TRBV7-2 and TRBJ2-7, reads GAGVSQSPSNKVTEKGKDVELRCDPISGHTALYWYRQSLGQGLEFLIYFQGNSAPDKSGLPSDRFSAERTGGSVSTLTIQRTQQEDSAVYLCASSHISYEQYFGPGTRLTVT.

Comments on this clonotype: Possible read error: a much larger clone is one base away. The chain combines TRBV6-5 with TRBJ2-4, with D unclear. From germline, CDR1 is MNHEY and CDR2 SVGAGI. V lost 4 bases, J lost 11 bases, and 12 bases lay in between. The CDR3 extends over 12 amino acids. The DNA of the CDR3 is TGTGCCAGCAGTTCAACGGCTAACTTTCAGTACTTC. This codes for CASSSTANFQYF.

Concerning this clonotype: Given a much more abundant clone one base away, this may be a read error. In nucleotides, the CDR3 is TGTACCAGCAGTTACTCTCCGCTGAACACTGAAGCTTTCTTT. This translates into CTSSYSPLNTEAFF. The genes are TRBV6-6 and TRBJ1-1; unclear D gene. CDR1 and CDR2 (germline): MNHNY, SVGAGI (reference sequence). The CDR3 has 14 amino acids.

Details on this clonotype: A much larger clone differs from this one at a single base, so this may be a read error. In DNA, the CDR3 is TGTGCCAGCAGTTTACTCCCACCGGGACAGGGGGCGAACTGTGGCTACACCTTC. Translation: CASSLLPPGQGANCGYTF. The rearrangement links TRBV6-5 to TRBJ1-2; 12 bases line up with TRBD1. The CDR3 has 18 amino acids. Germline V gene lookup returns CDR1 MNHEY and CDR2 SVGAGI.

The table lists this clonotype with a few counts. The rearrangement joins TRBV12-3 or TRBV12-4 to TRBJ2-5; 11 bases map to TRBD1. V lost 4 bases and J lost 6; bases outside the gene matches: 10. The CDR3 extends over 16 amino acids. CDR3 bases: TGTGCCAGCAGTTCGCCCGCCGGGACAGGGGGGAAGACCCAGTACTTC. Its protein product is CASSSPAGTGGKTQYF.

Note on this clonotype: A read error may be the cause here, since a much bigger clone is one base away. The genes are TRBV11-2 and TRBJ1-1, with a weak D call TRBD1 (5 bases). The CDR3 spans 16 residues. Germline V gene lookup returns CDR1 SGHAT and CDR2 FQNNGV. Trimming left V 4 bases short and J 8 bases short, with 23 bases between. CDR3 DNA sequence: TGTGCCAGCAGCTCGACGCTGGGACCCCTTTTCCCGGAAGCTTTCTTT. It is translated as CASSSTLGPLFPEAFF.